This T cell receptor beta chain appears in the sequencing data of a study of T cell repertoires in cytomegalovirus infection. About the research overall: Recently identified HLA-C-restricted CMV epitopes were used, and well-studied HLA-B-restricted CMV epitopes were used as well. Matching HLA type and CMV infection were both indicated by public TCR beta signatures. Study-wide results and caveats: Predominance within the ex vivo response was attributable to HLA-C-restricted CMV-specific TCR beta clonotypes. Summed public TCR beta family frequency identified CMV carriers bearing the relevant HLA.

The CDR3 length is 14 residues. Deletions cut 4 bases from V and 0 bases from J, with 9 bases between. CDR1 and CDR2 from the germline V gene are LNHDA and SQIVND (reference sequence). Remarks on this clonotype: Its antigen is still unknown.

MiXCR, run by TCRdb on the reads, gives a single entry per CDR3 protein. Among 350,000 to 400,000 distinct CDR3 sequences, nearly 35% were seen once, and the ten largest hold about 14%. The chain uses TRBV19 and TRBJ1-2; D not resolved. The clonotype comes from a human donor in good health (CMV status not recorded). Some clones in this sample may be carry-over from other donors' samples. The specimen comprised cultured PBMCs, sampled from culture after CMV antigen stimulation. CDR3 amino acids: CASSRDTTNYGYTF. CDR3 DNA: TGTGCCAGTAGTAGAGATACTACTAACTATGGCTACACCTTC.